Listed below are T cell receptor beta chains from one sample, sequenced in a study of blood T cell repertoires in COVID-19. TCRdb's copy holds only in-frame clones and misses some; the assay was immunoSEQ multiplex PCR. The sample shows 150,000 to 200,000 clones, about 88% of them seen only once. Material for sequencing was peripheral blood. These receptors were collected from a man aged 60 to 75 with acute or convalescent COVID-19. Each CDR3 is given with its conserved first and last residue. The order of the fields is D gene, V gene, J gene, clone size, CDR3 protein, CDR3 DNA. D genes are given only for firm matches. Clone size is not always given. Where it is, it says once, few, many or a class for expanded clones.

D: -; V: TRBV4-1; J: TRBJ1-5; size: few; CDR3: CASSQDRGYNQPQHF; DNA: TGCGCCAGCAGCCAAGACAGGGGATACAATCAGCCCCAGCATTTT
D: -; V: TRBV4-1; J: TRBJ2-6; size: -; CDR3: CASSQDEPGRGANVLTF; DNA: TGCGCCAGCAGCCAAGATGAACCCGGGAGAGGGGCCAACGTCCTGACTTTC
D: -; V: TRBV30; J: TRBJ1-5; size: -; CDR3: CAWRTGQPNQPQHF; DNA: TGTGCCTGGAGGACAGGACAGCCCAATCAGCCCCAGCATTTT
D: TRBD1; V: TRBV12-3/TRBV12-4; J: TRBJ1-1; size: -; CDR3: CASRPGQAEAFF; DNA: TGTGCCAGCAGGCCCGGACAGGCGGAAGCTTTCTTT
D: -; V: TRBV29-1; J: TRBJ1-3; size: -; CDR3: CSVDPGGNTIYF; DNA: TGCAGCGTTGATCCAGGGGGAAACACCATATATTTT
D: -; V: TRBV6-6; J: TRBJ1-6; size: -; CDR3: CASRSYGGAPGSPLHF; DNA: TGTGCCAGCAGATCTTATGGGGGGGCGCCGGGTTCACCCCTCCACTTT
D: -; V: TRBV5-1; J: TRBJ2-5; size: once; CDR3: CASSFGTLRGETQYF; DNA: TGCGCCAGCAGCTTCGGGACTCTCAGGGGGGAGACCCAGTACTTC
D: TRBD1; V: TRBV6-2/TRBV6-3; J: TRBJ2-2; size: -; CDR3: CASSYRGQGNTGELFF; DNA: TGTGCCAGCAGTTACAGGGGACAGGGGAACACCGGGGAGCTGTTTTTT
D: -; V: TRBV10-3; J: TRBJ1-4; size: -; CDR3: CAISDSGQTNEKLFF; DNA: TGTGCCATCAGTGACTCGGGACAAACTAATGAAAAACTGTTTTTT
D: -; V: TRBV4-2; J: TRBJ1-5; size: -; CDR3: CASSQDGQGKNQPQHF; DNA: TGTGCCAGCAGCCAAGATGGTCAGGGGAAAAATCAGCCCCAGCATTTT
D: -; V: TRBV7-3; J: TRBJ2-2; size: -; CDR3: CASSWRTGGELFF; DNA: TGTGCCAGCAGCTGGAGGACCGGCGGGGAGCTGTTTTTT
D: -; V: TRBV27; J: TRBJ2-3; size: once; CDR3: CASVAVLTDTQYF; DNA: TGTGCCAGCGTAGCGGTCCTCACAGATACGCAGTATTTT
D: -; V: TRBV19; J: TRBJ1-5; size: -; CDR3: CASSARGIHQPQHF; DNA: TGTGCCAGTAGTGCCAGGGGTATCCATCAGCCCCAGCATTTT
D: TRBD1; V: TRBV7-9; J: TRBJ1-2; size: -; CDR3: CASSSALQGINYGYTF; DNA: TGTGCCAGCAGCTCCGCCCTACAGGGGATAAACTATGGCTACACCTTC
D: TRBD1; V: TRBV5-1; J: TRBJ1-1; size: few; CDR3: CASSVATGDTEAFF; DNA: TGCGCCAGCAGCGTTGCGACAGGGGACACTGAAGCTTTCTTT
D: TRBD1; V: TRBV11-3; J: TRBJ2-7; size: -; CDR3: CASSLDRATYEQYF; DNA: TGTGCCAGCAGCCTGGACAGGGCCACCTACGAGCAGTACTTC
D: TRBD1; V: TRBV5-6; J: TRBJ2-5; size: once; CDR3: CASSLASGTGVQETQYF; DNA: TGTGCCAGCAGCCTTGCTTCTGGGACAGGGGTCCAAGAGACCCAGTACTTC
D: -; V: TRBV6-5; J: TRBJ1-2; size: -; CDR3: CASSYFGRPNYGYTF; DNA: TGTGCCAGCAGCTACTTCGGGAGGCCTAACTATGGCTACACCTTC
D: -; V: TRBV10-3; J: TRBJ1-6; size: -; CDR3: CAISEVVDSPLHF; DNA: TGTGCCATCAGTGAGGTGGTAGATTCACCCCTCCACTTT
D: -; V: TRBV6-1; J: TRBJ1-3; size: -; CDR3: CASSEAWGRLTGNTIYF; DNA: TGTGCCAGCAGTGAAGCGTGGGGCCGTTTGACTGGAAACACCATATATTTT
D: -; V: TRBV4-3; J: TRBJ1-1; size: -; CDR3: CASSLAPGTEAFF; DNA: TGCGCCAGCAGCCTTGCCCCAGGCACTGAAGCTTTCTTT
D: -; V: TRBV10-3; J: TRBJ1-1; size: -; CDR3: CAISESRSMNTEAFF; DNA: TGTGCCATCAGTGAGAGTCGGAGTATGAACACTGAAGCTTTCTTT
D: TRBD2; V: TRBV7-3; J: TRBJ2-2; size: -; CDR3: CASSTSAANTGELFF; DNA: TGTGCCAGCAGCACTAGCGCCGCGAACACCGGGGAGCTGTTTTTT
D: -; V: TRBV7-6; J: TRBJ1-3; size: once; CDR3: CASSRRAPGSGNTIYF; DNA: TGTGCCAGCAGCCGTCGCGCGCCCGGCTCTGGAAACACCATATATTTT
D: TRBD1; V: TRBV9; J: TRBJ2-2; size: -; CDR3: CASSAQGALTGELFF; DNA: TGTGCCAGCAGCGCTCAGGGGGCGCTCACCGGGGAGCTGTTTTTT
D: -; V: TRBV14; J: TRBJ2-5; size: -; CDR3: CASSRTPRGVTQYF; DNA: TGTGCCAGCAGCCGAACGCCTAGAGGCGTGACCCAGTACTTC